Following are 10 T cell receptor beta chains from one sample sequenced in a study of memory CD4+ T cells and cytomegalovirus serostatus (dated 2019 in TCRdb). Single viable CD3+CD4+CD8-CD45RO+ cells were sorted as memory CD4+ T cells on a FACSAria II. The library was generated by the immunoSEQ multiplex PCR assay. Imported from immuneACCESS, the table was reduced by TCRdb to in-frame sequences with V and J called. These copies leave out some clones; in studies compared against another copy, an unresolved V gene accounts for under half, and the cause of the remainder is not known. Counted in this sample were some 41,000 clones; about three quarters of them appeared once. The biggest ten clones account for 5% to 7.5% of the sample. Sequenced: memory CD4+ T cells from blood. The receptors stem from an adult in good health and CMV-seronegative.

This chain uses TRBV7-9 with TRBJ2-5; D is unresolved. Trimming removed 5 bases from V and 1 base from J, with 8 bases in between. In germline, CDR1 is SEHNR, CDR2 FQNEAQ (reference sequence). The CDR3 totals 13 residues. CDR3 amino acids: CASSPRPQETQYF. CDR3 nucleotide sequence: TGTGCCAGCAGCCCTCGGCCCCAAGAGACCCAGTACTTC.

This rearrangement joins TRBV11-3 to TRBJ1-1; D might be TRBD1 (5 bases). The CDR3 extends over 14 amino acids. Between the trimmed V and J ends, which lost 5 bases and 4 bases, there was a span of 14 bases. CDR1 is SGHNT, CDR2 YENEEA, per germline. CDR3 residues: CASSPQGSSTEAFF. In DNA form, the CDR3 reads TGTGCCAGCAGCCCTCAGGGCTCGAGCACTGAAGCTTTCTTT.

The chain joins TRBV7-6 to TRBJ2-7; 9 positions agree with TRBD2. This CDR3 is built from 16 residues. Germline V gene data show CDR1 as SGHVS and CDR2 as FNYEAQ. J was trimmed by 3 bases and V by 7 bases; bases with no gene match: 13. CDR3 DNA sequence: TGTGCCAGCACCTCGGGTCTAGCGGGGCTGGGCTACGAGCAGTACTTC. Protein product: CASTSGLAGLGYEQYF.

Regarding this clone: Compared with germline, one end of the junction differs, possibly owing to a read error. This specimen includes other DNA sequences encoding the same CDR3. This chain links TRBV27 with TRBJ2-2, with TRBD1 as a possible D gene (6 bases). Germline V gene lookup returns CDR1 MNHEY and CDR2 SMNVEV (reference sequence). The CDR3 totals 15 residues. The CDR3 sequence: CASSWRRGNTGELFF. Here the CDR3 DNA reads TGTGCTAGCAGCTGGCGCAGGGGGAACACCGGGGAGCTGTTTTTT.

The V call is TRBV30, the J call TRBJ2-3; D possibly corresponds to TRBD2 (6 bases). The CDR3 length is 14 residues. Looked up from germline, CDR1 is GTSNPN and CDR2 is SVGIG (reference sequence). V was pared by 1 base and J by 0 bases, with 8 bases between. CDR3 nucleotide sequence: TGTGCCTGGAGTGGGGGGACTAGCACAGATACGCAGTATTTT. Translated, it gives CAWSGGTSTDTQYF.

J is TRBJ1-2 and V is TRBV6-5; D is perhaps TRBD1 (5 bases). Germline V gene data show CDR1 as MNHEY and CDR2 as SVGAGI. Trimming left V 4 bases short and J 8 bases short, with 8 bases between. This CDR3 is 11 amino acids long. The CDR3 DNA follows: TGTGCCAGCAGTTGGGGCGGGGGCTACACCTTC. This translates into CASSWGGGYTF.

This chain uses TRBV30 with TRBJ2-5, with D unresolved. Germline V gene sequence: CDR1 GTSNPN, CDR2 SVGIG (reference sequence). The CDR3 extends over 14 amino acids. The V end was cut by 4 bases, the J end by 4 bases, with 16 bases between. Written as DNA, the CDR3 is TGTGCCTGGATAAAGTGGTCAAGCGCAGAGACCCAGTACTTC. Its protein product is CAWIKWSSAETQYF.

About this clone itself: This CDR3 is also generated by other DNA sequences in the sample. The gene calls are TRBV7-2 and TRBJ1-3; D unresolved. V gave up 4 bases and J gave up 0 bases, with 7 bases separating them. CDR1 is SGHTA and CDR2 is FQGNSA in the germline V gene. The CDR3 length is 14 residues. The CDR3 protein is CASSSTASGNTIYF. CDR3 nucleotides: TGTGCCAGCAGCTCGACGGCCTCTGGAAACACCATATATTTT.

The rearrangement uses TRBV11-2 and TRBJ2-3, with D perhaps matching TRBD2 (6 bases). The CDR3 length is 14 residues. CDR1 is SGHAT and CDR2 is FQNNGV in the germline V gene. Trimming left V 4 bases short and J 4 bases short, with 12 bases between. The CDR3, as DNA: TGTGCCAGCAGCTCCAATCCGGGGGCAGATACGCAGTATTTT. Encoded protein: CASSSNPGADTQYF.

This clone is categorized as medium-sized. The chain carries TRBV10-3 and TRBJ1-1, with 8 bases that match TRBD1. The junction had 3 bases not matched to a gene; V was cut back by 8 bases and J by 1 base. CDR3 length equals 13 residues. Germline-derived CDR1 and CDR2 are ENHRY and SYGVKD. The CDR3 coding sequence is TGTGCCATCTCCGGGACAGGGAACACTGAAGCTTTCTTT. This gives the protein CAISGTGNTEAFF.